This T cell receptor (beta chain) came from a study of beta chain features in type 1 diabetes. Study-wide background: Patients shared similar age, gender and cell yields with healthy donors. General study findings and limits: Among type 1 diabetes patients, VDJ junctions had fewer insertions and more deletions. Shortening of TCRB CDR3s, moderate but significant, appeared in all four CD4+ subsets of Type 1 diabetes patients.

cDNA synthesis used the whole RNA isolate, giving expressed TCRB sequences. The read count averaged approximately 3.5 million across naive, central memory and regulatory T cell samples. Profiled with immunoSEQ multiplex PCR; TCRdb holds only in-frame clones, not every one. Found here are 640,000 or so clones, over 10% of them singletons; the top ten hold 0.02% to 0.025%. This clone has more than one count but fewer than ten. The antigen is undetermined. V lost 8 bases and J lost 2, with 9 bases in between. Per the germline V gene, CDR1 is SQVTM and CDR2 is ANQGSEA. This CDR3 region has 12 residues. J is TRBJ2-2 and V is TRBV29-1; D gene unclear. The TCR originated in a young man with type 1 diabetes. The sample taken for sequencing was naive CD4+ T cells from blood. The CDR3 nucleotides read TGCAGCACATGCACAAACACCGGGGAGCTGTTTTTT. It specifies CSTCTNTGELFF.